This entry features one TCR beta chain sequence. The antigen is undetermined. The CDR3 loop spans 17 amino acids. The germline V gene has CDR1 DFQATT and CDR2 SNEGSKA (reference sequence). Trimming took 2 bases from V and 0 from J; bases not matched to a gene: 10. This sample is drawn from a study of response to subunit inactivated influenza vaccine. TCRdb recomputed calls from the RT-PCR reads with MiXCR, one row per CDR3 protein. The table records over 800,000 distinct CDR3 sequences, around 20% of them present only once. Study results and limitations: It was the authors' suggestion that each seasonal influenza vaccination recruits few new T cells.

The input for sequencing was PBMCs from blood, taken roughly 5 days after vaccination. The sequence was collected from a man aged 50 to 59 who received an inactivated influenza vaccine. This chain uses TRBV20-1 with TRBJ2-1; 7 nucleotides match TRBD2. The CDR3 reads CSARIFERGSSYNEQFF. DNA of the CDR3: TGCAGTGCTAGAATATTCGAGCGGGGAAGCTCCTACAATGAGCAGTTCTTC.